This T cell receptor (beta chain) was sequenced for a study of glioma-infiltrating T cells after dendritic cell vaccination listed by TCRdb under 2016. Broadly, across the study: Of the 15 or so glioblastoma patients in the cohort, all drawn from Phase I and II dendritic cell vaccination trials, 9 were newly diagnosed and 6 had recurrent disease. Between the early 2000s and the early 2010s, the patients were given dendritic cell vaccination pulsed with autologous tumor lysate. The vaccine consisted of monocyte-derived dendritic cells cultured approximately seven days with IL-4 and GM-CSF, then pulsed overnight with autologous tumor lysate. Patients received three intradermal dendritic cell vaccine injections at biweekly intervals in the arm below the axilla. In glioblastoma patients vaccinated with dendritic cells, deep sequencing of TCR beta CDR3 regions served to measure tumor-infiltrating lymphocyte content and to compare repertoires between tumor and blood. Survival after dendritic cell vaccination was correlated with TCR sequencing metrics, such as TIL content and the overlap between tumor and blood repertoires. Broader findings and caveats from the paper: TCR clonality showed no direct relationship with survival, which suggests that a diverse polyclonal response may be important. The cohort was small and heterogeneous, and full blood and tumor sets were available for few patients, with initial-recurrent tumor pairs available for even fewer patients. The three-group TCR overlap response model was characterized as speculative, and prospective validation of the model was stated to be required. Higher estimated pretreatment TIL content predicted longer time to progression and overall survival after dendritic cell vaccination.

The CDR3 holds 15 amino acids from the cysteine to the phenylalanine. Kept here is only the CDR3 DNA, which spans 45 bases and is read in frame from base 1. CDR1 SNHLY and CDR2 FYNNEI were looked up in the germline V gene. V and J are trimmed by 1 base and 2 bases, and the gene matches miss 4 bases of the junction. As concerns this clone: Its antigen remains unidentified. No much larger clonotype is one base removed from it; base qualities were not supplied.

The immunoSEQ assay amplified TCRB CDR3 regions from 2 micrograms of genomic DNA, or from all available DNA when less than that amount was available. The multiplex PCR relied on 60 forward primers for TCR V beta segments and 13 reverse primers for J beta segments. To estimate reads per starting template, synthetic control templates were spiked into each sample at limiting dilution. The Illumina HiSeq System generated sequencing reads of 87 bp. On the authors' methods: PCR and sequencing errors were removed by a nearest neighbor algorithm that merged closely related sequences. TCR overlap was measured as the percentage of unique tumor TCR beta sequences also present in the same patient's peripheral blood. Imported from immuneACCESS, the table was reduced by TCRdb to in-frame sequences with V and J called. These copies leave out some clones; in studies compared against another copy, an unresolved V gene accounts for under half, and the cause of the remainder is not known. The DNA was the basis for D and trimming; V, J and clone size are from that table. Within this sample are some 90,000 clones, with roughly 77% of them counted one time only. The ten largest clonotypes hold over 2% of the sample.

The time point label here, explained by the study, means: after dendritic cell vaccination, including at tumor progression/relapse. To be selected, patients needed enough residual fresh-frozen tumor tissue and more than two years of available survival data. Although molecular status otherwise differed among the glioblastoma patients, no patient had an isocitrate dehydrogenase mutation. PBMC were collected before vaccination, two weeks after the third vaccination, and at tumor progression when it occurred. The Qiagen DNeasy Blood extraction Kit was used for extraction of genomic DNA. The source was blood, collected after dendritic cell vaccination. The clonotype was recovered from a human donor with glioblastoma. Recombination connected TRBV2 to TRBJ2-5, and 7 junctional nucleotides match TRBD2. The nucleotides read TGTGCCAGCAGTGAAGTGGGGACTACACAAGAGACCCAGTACTTC. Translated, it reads CASSEVGTTQETQYF.